Below, 32 T cell receptor beta chains from the same sample are listed, as sequenced in a study of T cells in Graves' hyperthyroidism and ophthalmopathy. There were TCR beta CDR3 regions amplified from RNA transcripts. The HTBI primer set was used in a first-round RT-PCR of the TCR CDR3. MiXCR, run by TCRdb on the multiplex PCR reads, gives a single entry per CDR3 protein. The data hold 500,000 to 650,000 distinct CDR3 sequences, with 15% to 20% observed a single time. The sample comprised blood. The receptor source for this set is a woman under 30 with Graves' ophthalmopathy.

The J gene is TRBJ1-6, the V gene TRBV20-1; 7 bases match TRBD1. J was trimmed by 10 bases and V by 4 bases; bases with no gene match: 7. Germline-derived CDR1 and CDR2 are DFQATT and SNEGSKA (reference sequence). The CDR3 sequence is 13 residues long. The CDR3 here is CSATPTGPSPLHF. CDR3 coding DNA: TGCAGTGCTACTCCGACAGGGCCATCACCCCTCCACTTT.

This clonotype has just a few counts. This chain joins TRBV9 and TRBJ2-3; no definite D call. The V and J ends lost 0 bases and 4 bases respectively, with 6 bases between them. Germline V gene data show CDR1 as SGDLS and CDR2 as YYNGEE. The CDR3 contains 13 residues. CDR3 DNA sequence: TGTGCCAGCAGCGTAGATAACCCAGATACGCAGTATTTT. Protein product: CASSVDNPDTQYF.

The genes are TRBV29-1 and TRBJ2-7; D perhaps matches TRBD2 (5 bases). The CDR3 runs to 14 residues. V lost 1 base to trimming and J lost 4 bases, with 14 bases between them. Germline V gene sequence: CDR1 SQVTM, CDR2 ANQGSEA. DNA of the CDR3: TGCAGCGTTGAAGGGGCCCTAGCCCCGTACGAGCAGTACTTC. Its protein is CSVEGALAPYEQYF.

This clonotype was picked up many times. The chain couples TRBV2 to TRBJ1-5; D might be TRBD1 (6 bases). In germline, CDR1 is SNHLY, CDR2 FYNNEI. There are 14 residues in the CDR3. Trimming removed 1 base at V and 2 bases at J, with 6 bases between. The CDR3 region is CASSEGTGNQPQHF. CDR3 in DNA: TGTGCCAGCAGTGAAGGGACAGGCAATCAGCCCCAGCATTTT.

This clonotype has more than one count but fewer than ten. The chain combines TRBV6-2 or TRBV6-3 with TRBJ1-1; D possibly corresponds to TRBD1 (5 bases). The CDR3 has 14 residues. Between the trimmed V and J ends, which lost 7 bases and 3 bases, there was a span of 15 bases. Germline assignment: CDR1 MNHEY and CDR2 SVGEGT. CDR3 region: CASKHQGPDTEAFF. The CDR3 DNA sequence: TGTGCCAGCAAACACCAGGGCCCTGACACTGAAGCTTTCTTT.

The chain uses TRBV5-1 and TRBJ2-7; 8 bases agree with TRBD2. The junction had 12 bases not matched to a gene; V was cut back by 3 bases and J by 4 bases. The CDR3 totals 16 residues. The germline V gene has CDR1 SGHRS and CDR2 YFSETQ. The CDR3 coding sequence is TGCGCCAGCAGCTCCTCCGGGACTAGGGGCGGGTACGAGCAGTACTTC. This sequence encodes CASSSSGTRGGYEQYF.

A few counts support this clonotype. The V gene is TRBV27, the J gene TRBJ1-4; weak D call: TRBD1 (5 bases). CDR3 length equals 14 residues. Per the germline V gene, CDR1 is MNHEY and CDR2 is SMNVEV (reference sequence). Trimming took off 3 bases at V and 6 bases at J, with 11 bases between the two ends. This CDR3 is CASSFLGVDEKLFF. The CDR3, as DNA: TGTGCCAGCAGTTTCTTAGGGGTTGATGAAAAACTGTTTTTT.

This clonotype has at least ten counts. A junction boundary mismatches the germline segment, possibly from a read error. The chain employs TRBV7-3 and TRBJ2-1; 7 nucleotides align to TRBD2. Per germline, CDR1 SGHTA and CDR2 FQGTGA. The CDR3 spans 13 residues. CDR3 sequence (DNA): TGTGCCAGCAGCAAGACTAGCTACGATGAGCAGTTCTTC. It translates to CASSKTSYDEQFF.

This clonotype was recorded many times. The chain joins TRBV5-6 to TRBJ2-5; unclear D gene. V lost 0 bases and J lost 4, with 13 bases in between. Germline CDR1 reads SGHDT; CDR2 reads YYEEEE. This CDR3 has 15 residues. The CDR3 sequence: CASSLGESWRETQYF. The CDR3 DNA sequence: TGTGCCAGCAGCTTGGGAGAGTCCTGGAGAGAGACCCAGTACTTC.

V usage is TRBV20-1 and J usage is TRBJ1-2; D unclear. CDR3 length: 11 amino acids. Germline assignment: CDR1 DFQATT and CDR2 SNEGSKA (reference sequence). V shed 7 bases and J shed 3 bases, with 9 bases lying between them. The CDR3 sequence is CSVIGDYGYTF. CDR3 nucleotide sequence: TGCAGTGTTATTGGAGACTATGGCTACACCTTC.

The chain joins TRBV6-9 to TRBJ1-2, with TRBD1 matching over 7 bases. V was clipped by 4 bases and J by 4 bases; unmatched bases: 12. Looked up from germline, CDR1 is MNHGY and CDR2 is SVAAGI. This CDR3 is 16 amino acids long. CDR3 nucleotide sequence: TGTGCCAGCAGTTCCCTCGGACAGGATTCCTCCTATGGCTACACCTTC. Residues: CASSSLGQDSSYGYTF.

The V gene is TRBV15, the J gene TRBJ1-1; D is uncertain. The CDR3 spans 18 residues. Trimming took off 1 base at V and 0 bases at J, with 18 bases between the two ends. The germline gives CDR1 LNHNV, CDR2 YYDKDF (reference sequence). The CDR3 spells CATSRGPTSVGMNTEAFF. The CDR3 DNA follows: TGTGCCACCAGCAGAGGTCCGACATCGGTTGGCATGAACACTGAAGCTTTCTTT.

About this clonotype itself: Just one base apart from a much larger clone, this may be a read error. V usage is TRBV7-3 and J usage is TRBJ2-2; the match to TRBD1 covers 9 bases. CDR3 length: 16 residues. The trim removed 1 base at V and 7 bases at J, leaving 7 bases unmatched. Germline lookup yields CDR1 SGHTA and CDR2 FQGTGA. CDR3 amino acids: CASSLIGTGNLGELFF. For the CDR3, the DNA is TGTGCCAGCAGCTTAATTGGGACAGGGAACCTCGGGGAGCTGTTTTTT. The complete variable domain, with remaining parts taken from reference TRBV7-3 and TRBJ2-2, reads GAGVSQTPSNKVTEKGKYVELRCDPISGHTALYWYRQSLGQGPEFLIYFQGTGAADDSGLPNDRFFAVRPEGSVSTLKIQRTERGDSAVYLCASSLIGTGNLGELFFGEGSRLTVL.

This clonotype was seen a handful of times. This chain connects TRBV24-1 to TRBJ2-1; 8 bases are shared with TRBD1. V lost 7 bases, J lost 7 bases, and 8 bases stayed unmatched. This CDR3 is 14 amino acids long. Per the germline V gene, CDR1 is KGHDR and CDR2 is SFDVKD. The chain's CDR3 is CATRGQGMFNEQFF. DNA of the CDR3: TGTGCCACCAGAGGACAGGGAATGTTTAATGAGCAGTTCTTC.

This clonotype was seen many times. V gene TRBV30 combines with J gene TRBJ2-2, with D uncertain. The V gene's germline CDR1 is GTSNPN and CDR2 SVGIG (reference sequence). The CDR3 is 11 amino acids. V was cut by 5 bases and J by 6 bases, with 7 bases left in between. CDR3 DNA sequence: TGTGCCTGGGCCTTCTCCGGGGAGCTGTTTTTT. Translation gives CAWAFSGELFF.

Details on this clonotype: At one end, the junction sequence differs from germline, possibly due to a read error. As DNA, the CDR3 is TGTGCCGGCAGCCGAAACAGGGGAGGAGATGGCTACACCTTC. Residues: CAGSRNRGGDGYTF. This chain connects TRBV5-8 to TRBJ1-2, with 7 bases identical to TRBD1. The CDR3 runs to 14 residues. Germline-derived CDR1 and CDR2 are SGHTS and YDEGEE.

This clonotype was detected only a few times. The V call is TRBV6-5, the J call TRBJ2-6; tentatively, D is TRBD2 (6 bases). Trimming took off 0 bases at V and 0 bases at J, with 9 bases between the two ends. Germline lookup yields CDR1 MNHEY and CDR2 SVGAGI. CDR3 length: 17 amino acids. In DNA form, the CDR3 reads TGTGCCAGCAGTTACTCATTCGGGGGCTCTGGGGCCAACGTCCTGACTTTC. This encodes CASSYSFGGSGANVLTF.

This chain links TRBV18 with TRBJ2-2; the match to TRBD2 covers 13 bases. Losses at the gene ends were 1 base for V and 0 bases for J; bases not matched to a gene: 5. The CDR3 consists of 19 residues. The germline V gene encodes CDR1 KGHSH and CDR2 LQKENI. The CDR3, as DNA: TGTGCCAGCTCACCACGACTAGCGGGGGGCCAATCGAACACCGGGGAGCTGTTTTTT. Protein sequence: CASSPRLAGGQSNTGELFF.

The sample holds a few counts of this clonotype. The genes are TRBV7-6 and TRBJ2-7; D is unresolved. CDR1 is SGHVS, CDR2 FNYEAQ, per germline. The germline V and J ends were trimmed by 1 base and 0 bases, with 10 bases remaining between them. CDR3 length: 15 amino acids. CDR3 nucleotide sequence: TGTGCCAGCAGCTTAGGCCGGCAGAGCTCCTACGAGCAGTACTTC. It translates to CASSLGRQSSYEQYF.

This clonotype was observed at least ten times. The CDR3 region is CASSPWTESYEQYF. CDR3 coding DNA: TGTGCCAGCAGCCCTTGGACCGAGTCCTACGAGCAGTACTTC. The chain uses TRBV11-2 and TRBJ2-7; D uncertain. The V gene's germline CDR1 is SGHAT and CDR2 FQNNGV. The V end lost 5 bases, the J end lost 1 base, and 12 bases lay between the germline ends. The CDR3 totals 14 residues. Drawing the rest from reference TRBV11-2 and TRBJ2-7, the complete variable domain is EAGVAQSPRYKIIEKRQSVAFWCNPISGHATLYWYQQILGQGPKLLIQFQNNGVVDDSQLPKDRFSAERLKGVDSTLKIQPAKLEDSAVYLCASSPWTESYEQYFGPGTRLTVT.

This clonotype was seen repeatedly, ten times or more. The CDR3 reads CASSFSTSYNEQFF. The CDR3 bases are TGTGCCAGCAGTTTTTCTACGTCCTACAATGAGCAGTTCTTC. The V call is TRBV12-3 or TRBV12-4, the J call TRBJ2-1, with D hard to call. V was clipped by 3 bases and J by 1 base, with 7 bases between them. The CDR3 extends over 14 amino acids.

V gene TRBV4-1 combines with J gene TRBJ2-4; D is tentatively TRBD1 or TRBD2 (5 bases each). V was shortened by 4 bases and J by 0 bases, with 19 bases between the two germline ends. The CDR3 extends over 18 amino acids. Germline V gene data show CDR1 as MGHRA and CDR2 as YSYEKL. The CDR3 sequence is CASSLPPSRAGAKNIQYF. DNA of the CDR3: TGCGCCAGCAGCCTTCCTCCATCCAGGGCGGGAGCCAAAAACATTCAGTACTTC.

Worth noting for this clonotype: This may come from a read error, since a much larger clone is one base off. The V gene is TRBV5-1, the J gene TRBJ2-5; TRBD1 is a possible D gene (5 bases). This CDR3 contains 15 residues. With 0 bases removed from V and 4 bases from J, the gap between germline ends came to 13 bases. The germline gives CDR1 SGHRS, CDR2 YFSETQ. CDR3 residues: CASSLGGLGRETQYF. CDR3 nucleotide sequence: TGCGCCAGCAGCTTGGGGGGCCTCGGACGAGAGACCCAGTACTTC.

This clonotype was recorded many times. V usage is TRBV5-5 and J usage is TRBJ2-1; D remains unclear. V lost 4 bases and J 6 bases, leaving 8 bases between the germline ends. The CDR3 length is 12 residues. Germline CDR1 SGHKS, CDR2 YYEKEE (reference sequence). The CDR3 here is CASSPNVNEQFF. In DNA, the CDR3 is TGTGCCAGCAGCCCCAACGTCAATGAGCAGTTCTTC.

This clonotype was seen ten or more times. The J gene is TRBJ1-6, the V gene TRBV12-3 or TRBV12-4; a weak D match, TRBD1 (6 bases). V lost 4 bases, J lost 9 bases, and 13 bases lay in between. This CDR3 comprises 14 residues. CDR3 residues: CASSYMGAGSPLHF. In DNA, the CDR3 is TGTGCCAGCAGTTATATGGGGGCGGGTTCACCCCTCCACTTT.

A few counts support this clonotype. V usage is TRBV6-1 and J usage is TRBJ1-6; TRBD1 agrees at 7 bases. The CDR3 runs 14 residues. Germline CDR1 MNHNS, CDR2 SASEGT. The V gene end was trimmed by 4 bases and the J gene end by 6 bases; junction bases not matched to a gene: 3. The CDR3 nucleotides read TGTGCCAGCAGTGTACAGGGGAGTAATTCACCCCTCCACTTT. Encoded protein: CASSVQGSNSPLHF.

With regard to this clonotype: A much larger clone differs by one base, so this may be a read error. J is TRBJ2-7 and V is TRBV3-1; 10 bases align to TRBD1. Germline trimming cut 5 bases from V and 7 bases from J; bases unmatched to any gene: 8. CDR3 length equals 14 residues. Germline V gene lookup returns CDR1 LGHDT and CDR2 YNNKEL (reference sequence). CDR3: CASSKMTGGSEQYF. In nucleotides, the CDR3 is TGTGCCAGCAGCAAGATGACAGGGGGCAGTGAGCAGTACTTC.

This clonotype occurred a few times. The chain uses TRBV5-1 and TRBJ1-2; D call uncertain. V was trimmed by 1 base and J by 4 bases, leaving 11 bases between them. Germline-derived CDR1 and CDR2 are SGHRS and YFSETQ. There are 14 residues in the CDR3. The CDR3 DNA reads TGCGCCAGCAGCTTGTCGGCGGAAACCTATGGCTACACCTTC. Its protein is CASSLSAETYGYTF.

This clonotype has just a few counts. The chain carries TRBV6-1 and TRBJ2-7; 10 nucleotides agree with TRBD1. V gave up 7 bases and J gave up 6 bases; unmatched junction bases: 9. This CDR3 spans 14 amino acids. Germline V gene sequence: CDR1 MNHNS, CDR2 SASEGT. The DNA for the CDR3 is TGTGCCAGCAAAAAAACCGGGACAGGGGTCGAGCAGTACTTC. Translated, it gives CASKKTGTGVEQYF.

This clonotype was seen repeatedly, ten times or more. This chain uses TRBV6-2 or TRBV6-3 with TRBJ2-3, with a weak D call TRBD2 (6 bases). CDR1 is MNHEY, CDR2 SVGEGT, per germline. V was clipped by 1 base and J by 3 bases, with 8 bases between them. The CDR3 extends over 14 amino acids. CDR3 coding DNA: TGTGCCAGCAGTTACTTACTAGCAACAGATACGCAGTATTTT. Translated: CASSYLLATDTQYF.

This clonotype was observed many times. The rearrangement uses TRBV20-1 and TRBJ2-1, with D perhaps TRBD1 or TRBD2 (5 bases each). V was trimmed by 1 base and J by 0 bases, leaving 13 bases between them. Germline V gene data show CDR1 as DFQATT and CDR2 as SNEGSKA (reference sequence). This CDR3 spans 16 amino acids. The CDR3 nucleotides read TGCAGTGCTAGAGGGAGGACAAATGGCTCCTACAATGAGCAGTTCTTC. Translating gives CSARGRTNGSYNEQFF.

The sample holds a few counts of this clonotype. The chain uses TRBV9 and TRBJ1-1; D is unclear. This CDR3 is 14 amino acids long. V was cut by 0 bases and J by 2 bases, with 8 bases left in between. Germline CDR1 reads SGDLS; CDR2 reads YYNGEE. CDR3 coding DNA: TGTGCCAGCAGCGTAGCATCCTTTAACACTGAAGCTTTCTTT. This encodes CASSVASFNTEAFF.